The 27 T cell receptor beta chains presented below share a single source sample, sequenced in a study of blood T cell repertoires in COVID-19. Produced via immunoSEQ multiplex PCR; TCRdb's table is partial and in-frame only. The sample lists some 450,000 clones, around 88% occurring once. Sequenced material: peripheral blood. The receptors stem from a woman aged 45-59 years with COVID-19, enrolled during active disease.

CDR3 loop: CASSLEGENTEAFF. CDR3 sequence (DNA): TGCGCCAGCAGCTTAGAAGGGGAGAACACTGAAGCTTTCTTT. This sequence joins TRBV5-1 and TRBJ1-1; TRBD1 is a possible D gene (5 bases). The CDR3 loop spans 14 amino acids. Deletions cut 2 bases from V and 1 base from J, with 9 bases between. Germline-derived CDR1 and CDR2 are SGHRS and YFSETQ.

CDR3 DNA sequence: TGTGCCAGCAGCTTAACCTCTAGCGGGGGGCACAATGAGCAGTTCTTC. As protein: CASSLTSSGGHNEQFF. The J gene is TRBJ2-1, the V gene TRBV7-8; 11 nucleotides align to TRBD2. With 2 bases clipped from V and 5 bases from J, the junction kept 5 bases outside the gene matches. CDR1 and CDR2 from the germline V gene are SGHVS and FQNEAQ. The CDR3 consists of 16 residues.

The V gene is TRBV12-5, the J gene TRBJ2-5, with 13 bases aligning to TRBD2. Germline lookup yields CDR1 LGHNT and CDR2 FRNRAP. CDR3 length: 16 amino acids. The V segment lost 6 bases and the J segment 5 bases; nucleotides outside the gene matches: 9. The CDR3 loop is CASGPGLAGARETQYF. In DNA, the CDR3 is TGTGCTAGTGGCCCTGGACTAGCGGGGGCCAGGGAGACCCAGTACTTC.

Of note for this clone: Other DNA sequences of this sample code for an identical CDR3. This sequence joins TRBV30 and TRBJ1-1; D gene ambiguous. Germline CDR1 and CDR2: GTSNPN and SVGIG (reference sequence). The CDR3 contains 12 residues. The V and J ends lost 2 bases and 0 bases respectively, with 4 bases between them. The CDR3 DNA follows: TGTGCCTGGAGTCGGGTGAACACTGAAGCTTTCTTT. Translated, it gives CAWSRVNTEAFF.

The rearrangement links TRBV27 to TRBJ2-5; 8 positions agree with TRBD2. The trim removed 9 bases at V and 4 bases at J, leaving 10 bases unmatched. The V gene's germline CDR1 is MNHEY and CDR2 SMNVEV (reference sequence). CDR3 length equals 14 residues. CDR3 sequence: CASRVTSGRETQYF. The CDR3 DNA reads as TGTGCCAGTAGGGTAACTAGCGGCCGAGAGACCCAGTACTTC.

CDR3 nucleotide sequence: TGTGCCAGCAGCCAAATTCGAAGGGACACTTATAACTATGGCTACACCTTC. Translating gives CASSQIRRDTYNYGYTF. The chain combines TRBV3-1 (or the pseudogene TRBV3-2) with TRBJ1-2; D possibly corresponds to TRBD1 (6 bases). Germline CDR1 and CDR2: LGHDT and YNNKEL (reference sequence). V was shortened by 2 bases and J by 1 base, with 17 bases between the two germline ends. The CDR3 extends over 17 amino acids.

V gene TRBV14 combines with J gene TRBJ2-7, with D possibly TRBD2 on 5 matching bases. Trimming removed 0 bases from V and 2 bases from J, with 11 bases in between. Germline CDR1 SGHDN, CDR2 FVKESK. This CDR3 region has 15 residues. CDR3 residues: CASSQELLGTYEQYF. CDR3 coding DNA: TGTGCCAGCAGCCAAGAATTACTCGGGACCTACGAGCAGTACTTC.

This clone has a handful of counts. The chain employs TRBV19 and TRBJ2-7, with a weak D call TRBD2 (6 bases). The V gene lost 3 bases and the J gene lost 2 bases, with 11 bases spanning the gap. Germline CDR1 and CDR2: LNHDA and SQIVND (reference sequence). The CDR3 is 14 residues long. The CDR3 DNA sequence: TGTGCCAGTAGTATCGAGGAGGGGACCTACGAGCAGTACTTC. Translation: CASSIEEGTYEQYF. Using reference TRBV19 and TRBJ2-7 for the parts outside the CDR3, the full variable domain is DGGITQSPKYLFRKEGQNVTLSCEQNLNHDAMYWYRQDPGQGLRLIYYSQIVNDFQKGDIAEGYSVSREKKESFPLTVTSAQKNPTAFYLCASSIEEGTYEQYFGPGTRLTVT.

The chain couples TRBV2 to TRBJ1-2; tentative D call: TRBD1 (6 bases). CDR1 SNHLY and CDR2 FYNNEI come from the germline V gene. Trimming removed 3 bases at V and 2 bases at J, with 7 bases between. The length of the CDR3 is 13 residues. The DNA of the CDR3 is TGTGCCAGCAGTGATACAGGGAACTATGGCTACACCTTC. It codes for CASSDTGNYGYTF.

V and J are TRBV5-1 and TRBJ2-7; the match to TRBD1 covers 8 bases. The CDR3 contains 15 residues. Unmatched junction bases numbered 12, after V lost 5 bases and J lost 5 bases. Germline CDR1 is SGHRS and CDR2 is YFSETQ. This CDR3 is CASSSPGTGSHEQYF. DNA for the CDR3: TGCGCCAGCAGTTCACCCGGGACAGGTTCTCACGAGCAGTACTTC.

This chain joins TRBV19 and TRBJ2-2, with 9 bases identical to TRBD1. Germline CDR1 LNHDA, CDR2 SQIVND (reference sequence). J gave up 0 bases and V 3 bases, and 8 bases lay outside the gene matches. The CDR3 length is 18 residues. The CDR3 bases are TGTGCCAGTAGTATGGGCAGCGGGACAGGGTCGAACACCGGGGAGCTGTTTTTT. Its protein product is CASSMGSGTGSNTGELFF.

The CDR3 region has the DNA TGTGCCAGCAGCGACAGGGGGTCCTACGAGCAGTACTTC. It codes for CASSDRGSYEQYF. The chain recombines TRBV3-1 (or the pseudogene TRBV3-2) with TRBJ2-7; TRBD1 matches 9 bases. Germline V gene lookup returns CDR1 LGHDT and CDR2 YNNKEL (reference sequence). V lost 5 bases to trimming and J lost 1 base; unmatched junction nucleotides: 0. There are 13 residues in the CDR3.

The V call is TRBV19, the J call TRBJ1-2; D remains unclear. Between the trimmed V and J ends, which lost 7 bases and 8 bases, there was a span of 14 bases. CDR3 size: 12 residues. Germline V gene data show CDR1 as LNHDA and CDR2 as SQIVND (reference sequence). The CDR3 loop is CASTPSGYGYTF. The CDR3, as DNA: TGTGCCAGTACCCCCTCCGGGTACGGCTACACCTTC. The full variable domain, rest sourced from reference TRBV19 and TRBJ1-2, is DGGITQSPKYLFRKEGQNVTLSCEQNLNHDAMYWYRQDPGQGLRLIYYSQIVNDFQKGDIAEGYSVSREKKESFPLTVTSAQKNPTAFYLCASTPSGYGYTFGSGTRLTVV.

The rearrangement joins TRBV4-2 to TRBJ2-2; the match to TRBD2 covers 8 bases. V lost 0 bases to trimming and J lost 4 bases; unmatched junction nucleotides: 7. Looked up from germline, CDR1 is LGHNA and CDR2 is YNFKEQ. The CDR3 totals 17 residues. CDR3 sequence: CASSQELFSGVTGELFF. DNA of the CDR3: TGTGCCAGCAGCCAAGAACTCTTTAGCGGGGTCACCGGGGAGCTGTTTTTT.

J is TRBJ1-2 and V is TRBV6-5; 10 bases are a match to TRBD1. The length of the CDR3 is 15 residues. V shed 7 bases, J shed 8 bases, and the junction held 13 bases outside the gene matches. Germline lookup yields CDR1 MNHEY and CDR2 SVGAGI. The CDR3 protein is CASTPRTGGRQGYTF. Here the CDR3 DNA reads TGTGCCAGCACCCCTAGGACAGGGGGGCGTCAGGGCTACACCTTC.

This chain links TRBV30 with TRBJ2-3, with D uncertain. V lost 3 bases to trimming and J lost 6 bases, with 4 bases between them. The CDR3 totals 10 residues. Germline V gene sequence: CDR1 GTSNPN, CDR2 SVGIG (reference sequence). The CDR3 loop is CAWSGDTQYF. The CDR3 DNA reads TGTGCCTGGAGCGGGGATACGCAGTATTTT.

The chain carries TRBV5-4 and TRBJ1-2; TRBD1 matches 7 bases. The V gene end was trimmed by 4 bases and the J gene end by 8 bases; junction bases not matched to a gene: 8. Germline-derived CDR1 and CDR2 are SGHNT and YYREEE (reference sequence). CDR3 size: 13 residues. Written as DNA, the CDR3 is TGTGCCAGCAGCGGACAGGCGCCCTGGGGCTACACCTTC. Its protein product is CASSGQAPWGYTF.

The chain recombines TRBV9 with TRBJ1-3, with D possibly matching TRBD1 (5 bases). Germline V CDR1 and CDR2: SGDLS, YYNGEE. The CDR3 spans 17 residues. The V end lost 3 bases, the J end lost 0 bases, and 16 bases lay between the germline ends. The DNA for the CDR3 is TGTGCCAGCAGCGCATCGCTCAGGACAAGCTCTGGAAACACCATATATTTT. Translated: CASSASLRTSSGNTIYF.

The chain uses TRBV9 and TRBJ2-6; D unresolved. The CDR3 consists of 17 residues. Germline values: CDR1 SGDLS, CDR2 YYNGEE. Deletions cut 3 bases from V and 0 bases from J, with 13 bases between. Here the CDR3 DNA reads TGTGCCAGCAGCGGAGCTACGCTTCACTCTGGGGCCAACGTCCTGACTTTC. Translation gives CASSGATLHSGANVLTF.

This chain joins TRBV27 and TRBJ1-5, with 8 bases identical to TRBD1. V dropped 4 bases and J dropped 0; count of bases not matched to a gene: 8. The CDR3 is made up of 17 amino acids. Germline V CDR1 and CDR2: MNHEY, SMNVEV (reference sequence). The CDR3 protein is CASSSARQGLSNQPQHF. The CDR3 region has the DNA TGTGCCAGCAGTTCGGCGCGACAGGGGCTTAGCAATCAGCCCCAGCATTTT.

The V and J genes are TRBV2 and TRBJ1-1, with D maybe TRBD1 (5 bases). CDR1 and CDR2 from the germline V gene are SNHLY and FYNNEI. The CDR3 spans 16 residues. V lost 3 bases and J lost 3, with 17 bases in between. CDR3 in amino acids: CASSEVSGVRYTEAFF. The CDR3 DNA reads as TGTGCCAGCAGTGAGGTTTCGGGGGTTCGTTACACTGAAGCTTTCTTT. The whole variable domain, filled in from reference TRBV2 and TRBJ1-1, reads EPEVTQTPSHQVTQMGQEVILRCVPISNHLYFYWYRQILGQKVEFLVSFYNNEISEKSEIFDDQFSVERPDGSNFTLKIRSTKLEDSAMYFCASSEVSGVRYTEAFFGQGTRLTVV.

The chain employs TRBV30 and TRBJ2-3, with D tentatively TRBD1 (5 bases). Trimming cost V 4 bases and J 2 bases, with 7 bases left between them. The germline CDR1 and CDR2 sequences are GTSNPN and SVGIG (reference sequence). The CDR3 consists of 12 residues. For the CDR3, the DNA is TGTGCCTGGAAAGGGGCCACAGATACGCAGTATTTT. Protein product: CAWKGATDTQYF.

The CDR3: CASSLQTGQNYGYTF. For the CDR3, the DNA is TGCGCCAGCAGCCTACAAACGGGACAGAACTATGGCTACACCTTC. The V and J genes are TRBV5-1 and TRBJ1-2; 7 nucleotides match TRBD1. The CDR3 is 15 amino acids. The germline V gene encodes CDR1 SGHRS and CDR2 YFSETQ. V lost 4 bases to trimming and J lost 2 bases; unmatched junction nucleotides: 8.

This clone was observed a few times. The V and J genes are TRBV5-4 and TRBJ2-5; D possibly corresponds to TRBD2 (6 bases). V was pared by 0 bases and J by 1 base, with 7 bases between. CDR3 length: 14 residues. Germline lookup yields CDR1 SGHNT and CDR2 YYREEE (reference sequence). CDR3 residues: CASSLGGAQETQYF. The CDR3 DNA is TGTGCCAGCAGCTTGGGCGGGGCCCAAGAGACCCAGTACTTC.

This sequence joins TRBV30 and TRBJ2-6; no firm D call. The germline CDR1 and CDR2 sequences are GTSNPN and SVGIG (reference sequence). This CDR3 is built from 13 residues. Trimming took 8 bases from V and 0 from J, leaving 8 bases between them. The CDR3 sequence: CAAAYSGANVLTF. Written as DNA, the CDR3 is TGTGCCGCGGCATACTCTGGGGCCAACGTCCTGACTTTC.

The chain has TRBV2 and TRBJ1-1; D is perhaps TRBD1 (5 bases). Trimming shortened V by 6 bases and J by 1 base, and 9 bases separated the two germline ends. CDR3 length: 13 residues. The germline V gene has CDR1 SNHLY and CDR2 FYNNEI. The CDR3 reads CASRNDRNTEAFF. CDR3 nucleotide sequence: TGTGCCAGCAGGAACGACAGGAACACTGAAGCTTTCTTT.

This chain links TRBV4-1 with TRBJ2-2; D is perhaps TRBD2 (5 bases). V was shortened by 1 base and J by 6 bases, with 12 bases between the two germline ends. CDR3 length equals 15 residues. The germline CDR1 and CDR2 sequences are MGHRA and YSYEKL. DNA for the CDR3: TGCGCCAGCAGCCAAGGGTCTAGCCCCGCCGGGGAGCTGTTTTTT. This translates into CASSQGSSPAGELFF.